This entry lists 25 T cell receptor beta chains sequenced from one sample in a study of blood T cells in healthy people across ages. For the second PCR, which ran for 7 to 11 cycles, a sample-barcoded 5' primer and a J-beta primer mix were used. TCRdb re-derived calls from the 5' RACE reads in MiXCR, one entry per CDR3 protein. The sample holds around 820,000 distinct CDR3 sequences, approximately 25% seen once. These data are also associated with another study on T cells of mothers and their children.

Sequenced sample: blood. These receptors all stem from a boy aged 5-17 years in good health.

This clonotype came up a few times. The chain is built from TRBV9 and TRBJ1-4, with D tentatively TRBD1 (5 bases). The CDR3 has 16 amino acids. With 4 bases removed from V and 8 bases from J, the gap between germline ends came to 21 bases. CDR1 is SGDLS, CDR2 YYNGEE, per germline. CDR3 DNA sequence: TGTGCCAGCAGCCTCCCCGGGACCCTAACGGGAGAAAAACTGTTTTTT. Its translation is CASSLPGTLTGEKLFF.

J is TRBJ2-5 and V is TRBV2, with D perhaps matching TRBD1 (6 bases). The CDR3 has 14 amino acids. The germline V gene encodes CDR1 SNHLY and CDR2 FYNNEI. Trimming shortened V by 4 bases and J by 11 bases, and 20 bases separated the two germline ends. The CDR3 DNA follows: TGTGCCAGCAGTGGGCCGGACAGTACCTACGAACAGTACTTC. It encodes CASSGPDSTYEQYF.

In its sample, this clonotype was seen a few times. V and J are TRBV14 and TRBJ1-4; D gene ambiguous. V was clipped by 1 base and J by 6 bases, with 12 bases between them. Germline CDR1 is SGHDN and CDR2 is FVKESK. This CDR3 region has 15 residues. The CDR3 reads CASSQGVGPYEKLFF. DNA of the CDR3: TGTGCCAGCAGCCAAGGTGTCGGACCATATGAAAAACTGTTTTTT.

This clonotype has only a few counts. The chain has TRBV6-6 and TRBJ1-2; TRBD1 is a possible D gene (5 bases). V was cut by 6 bases and J by 7 bases, with 21 bases left in between. Germline-derived CDR1 and CDR2 are MNHNY and SVGAGI (reference sequence). The CDR3 is 15 amino acids. The CDR3 bases are TGTGCCAGCAGAGACTCGGGGGTCGGGGGAAGTGGCTACACCTTC. Protein product: CASRDSGVGGSGYTF.

The gene calls are TRBV29-1 and TRBJ1-1; the D is unclear. The V gene's germline CDR1 is SQVTM and CDR2 ANQGSEA. V shed 3 bases and J shed 7 bases, with 15 bases lying between them. This CDR3 contains 13 residues. DNA for the CDR3: TGCAGCGTTGAGGGTGGGCAGGCGGGTGAAGCTTTCTTT. Its translation: CSVEGGQAGEAFF.

This clonotype was observed a few times. The chain has TRBV7-2 and TRBJ2-5; 13 nucleotides agree with TRBD2. Germline CDR1 SGHTA, CDR2 FQGNSA. J lost 9 bases, V lost 5 bases, and 9 bases had no gene match. CDR3 length equals 15 residues. The CDR3 DNA reads as TGTGCCAGCAGCACATCCGGGACTAGCGGGGCGGCCCAGTACTTC. It yields the protein CASSTSGTSGAAQYF.

This clonotype was seen more than once but under ten times. The chain links TRBV7-9 to TRBJ2-1, with no clear D. Germline CDR1 SEHNR, CDR2 FQNEAQ (reference sequence). The CDR3 consists of 11 residues. V was shortened by 8 bases and J by 8 bases, with 10 bases between the two germline ends. This chain's CDR3 is CASSPSDEQFF. The CDR3 DNA reads as TGTGCCAGCTCACCGTCGGATGAGCAGTTCTTC.

This clonotype was found a few times. This chain's CDR3 is CSVELAEHYEQYF. The CDR3, as DNA: TGCAGCGTTGAACTAGCGGAACACTACGAGCAGTACTTC. The J gene is TRBJ2-5, the V gene TRBV29-1; 7 nucleotides agree with TRBD2. The J call may be incorrect, as the DNA end agrees better with TRBJ2-7. The CDR3 length is 13 residues. Per the germline V gene, CDR1 is SQVTM and CDR2 is ANQGSEA.

The chain combines TRBV7-9 with TRBJ2-7; tentative D call: TRBD2 (5 bases). Germline-derived CDR1 and CDR2 are SEHNR and FQNEAQ (reference sequence). The CDR3 consists of 15 residues. V dropped 6 bases and J dropped 3 bases, with 18 bases sitting between them. The CDR3 reads CASSRGLGPLYEQYF. The CDR3 DNA reads as TGTGCCAGCAGTAGAGGACTCGGCCCGCTCTACGAGCAGTACTTC.

This clonotype was seen a few times. The chain uses TRBV18 and TRBJ1-1; perhaps TRBD1 as D (6 bases). Per the germline V gene, CDR1 is KGHSH and CDR2 is LQKENI. Trimming shortened V by 6 bases and J by 5 bases, and 16 bases separated the two germline ends. The CDR3 runs 14 residues. CDR3 amino acids: CASSRTQGQTEAFF. The CDR3 DNA sequence: TGTGCCAGCTCGCGTACACAGGGACAAACTGAAGCTTTCTTT.

The CDR3 loop reads CSARDNRGLDGYTF. In DNA form, the CDR3 reads TGCAGTGCTAGAGATAATCGGGGGCTGGATGGCTACACCTTC. The chain carries TRBV20-1 and TRBJ1-2; weak D call: TRBD1 (6 bases). Trimming pared 0 bases from V and 6 bases from J, leaving 14 bases between. The length of the CDR3 is 14 residues. CDR1 and CDR2 from the germline V gene are DFQATT and SNEGSKA (reference sequence).

This clonotype was seen more than once but under ten times. This chain uses TRBV10-3 with TRBJ1-1; 7 nucleotides match TRBD1. J lost 5 bases, V lost 6 bases, and 9 bases had no gene match. The CDR3 length is 14 residues. From germline, CDR1 is ENHRY and CDR2 SYGVKD. DNA of the CDR3: TGTGCCATCAGCGTGGGACAGATAGGGACTGAAGCTTTCTTT. Protein sequence: CAISVGQIGTEAFF.

The CDR3 DNA reads TGTGCCAGCAGCGTAGTGGCGACCGTGAGCACAGATACGCAGTATTTT. Translated, it gives CASSVVATVSTDTQYF. The rearrangement links TRBV9 to TRBJ2-3; no reliable D call. V lost 0 bases and J 0 bases, leaving 11 bases between the germline ends. Per germline, CDR1 SGDLS and CDR2 YYNGEE. The CDR3 is 16 amino acids. The whole variable domain, remainder taken from reference TRBV9 and TRBJ2-3, is DSGVTQTPKHLITATGQRVTLRCSPRSGDLSVYWYQQSLDQGLQFLIQYYNGEERAKGNILERFSAQQFPDLHSELNLSSLELGDSALYFCASSVVATVSTDTQYFGPGTRLTVL.

This clonotype occurred a few times. This sequence joins TRBV7-9 and TRBJ2-5; 7 bases are shared with TRBD2. The CDR3 loop spans 11 amino acids. CDR1 is SEHNR and CDR2 is FQNEAQ in the germline V gene (reference sequence). The V and J ends lost 5 bases and 9 bases, in that order; junction bases with no gene match: 3. CDR3 nucleotide sequence: TGTGCCAGCAGCCCGGGGAGGGCCCAGTACTTC. Encoded protein: CASSPGRAQYF.

The genes are TRBV27 and TRBJ1-5, with 7 bases that match TRBD1. The CDR3 sequence is 14 residues long. Trimming removed 7 bases from V and 9 bases from J; junction bases left unmatched: 12. The germline CDR1 and CDR2 sequences are MNHEY and SMNVEV (reference sequence). CDR3 coding DNA: TGTGCCAGCAACCTCCAACAGGGGCCAGGGCCCCAGCATTTT. Its translation: CASNLQQGPGPQHF.

The chain joins TRBV20-1 to TRBJ1-5; D ambiguous. The CDR3 extends over 13 amino acids. Germline CDR1 and CDR2: DFQATT and SNEGSKA (reference sequence). The V end was cut by 3 bases, the J end by 5 bases, with 11 bases between. The CDR3 sequence is CSASNDGDQPQHF. The CDR3 region has the DNA TGCAGTGCTAGTAACGACGGCGATCAGCCCCAGCATTTT.

This clonotype was counted only a few times. The chain carries TRBV29-1 and TRBJ2-5; perhaps TRBD2 as D (6 bases). CDR1 and CDR2 (germline): SQVTM, ANQGSEA. The ends were cut back, 3 bases at V and 5 bases at J, with 13 bases in the middle. The CDR3 is made up of 13 amino acids. CDR3: CSVDASVGETQYF. DNA of the CDR3: TGCAGCGTTGACGCTAGCGTCGGGGAGACCCAGTACTTC.

The genes are TRBV28 and TRBJ2-1; 7 nucleotides agree with TRBD2. Germline V gene sequence: CDR1 MDHEN, CDR2 SYDVKM. CDR3 size: 15 residues. Losses at the gene ends were 2 bases for V and 4 bases for J; bases not matched to a gene: 5. The CDR3 DNA is TGTGCCAGCAGTTTACCAGCGGGGAGATACAATGAGCAGTTCTTC. Residues: CASSLPAGRYNEQFF.

This chain connects TRBV7-9 to TRBJ1-3, with D unclear. Per the germline V gene, CDR1 is SEHNR and CDR2 is FQNEAQ (reference sequence). V was cut by 4 bases and J by 3 bases, with 16 bases left in between. The CDR3 consists of 16 residues. The CDR3 is CASSSTLTRRGNTIYF. Here the CDR3 DNA reads TGTGCCAGCAGCTCGACACTGACGAGGCGTGGAAACACCATATATTTT.

The rearrangement links TRBV2 to TRBJ1-1; tentative D call: TRBD1 (6 bases). The CDR3 has 13 residues. In germline, CDR1 is SNHLY, CDR2 FYNNEI. Trimming took 8 bases from V and 0 from J, leaving 10 bases between them. The CDR3 DNA reads TGTGCCAGCCGGGACACCCTGAACACTGAAGCTTTCTTT. This translates into CASRDTLNTEAFF.

The chain has TRBV12-3 or TRBV12-4 and TRBJ2-6; no reliable D call. The germline V and J ends were trimmed by 5 bases and 6 bases, with 17 bases remaining between them. This CDR3 comprises 16 residues. The CDR3 DNA is TGTGCCAGCAGTCCTAAGCTGGTAGCCCCGGCCAACGTCCTGACTTTC. This sequence encodes CASSPKLVAPANVLTF.

This chain links TRBV7-9 with TRBJ2-1; 13 nucleotides match TRBD2. Germline CDR1 and CDR2: SEHNR and FQNEAQ (reference sequence). The CDR3 contains 17 residues. Trimming at V came to 4 bases and at J to 2 bases, leaving 5 bases not matched to a gene. The DNA for the CDR3 is TGTGCCAGCAGCTCTACTAGCGGGGGGGCCGCCTACAATGAGCAGTTCTTC. This translates into CASSSTSGGAAYNEQFF.

This clonotype has more than one count but fewer than ten. The chain is built from TRBV28 and TRBJ2-1, with 9 bases identical to TRBD1. The CDR3 is 17 amino acids. Germline trimming cut 6 bases from V and 7 bases from J; bases unmatched to any gene: 16. Looked up from germline, CDR1 is MDHEN and CDR2 is SYDVKM. Here the CDR3 DNA reads TGTGCCAGCAGACCCTTCTTAACCGGGACAGGGAGGAATGAGCAGTTCTTC. Translated, it gives CASRPFLTGTGRNEQFF.

The chain recombines TRBV7-8 with TRBJ2-3; 9 positions match TRBD2. The CDR3 extends over 18 amino acids. With V trimmed by 2 bases and J by 2 bases, 11 bases remained unmatched. CDR1 and CDR2 from the germline V gene are SGHVS and FQNEAQ. The CDR3 region has the DNA TGTGCCAGCAGCTTAAGGGAGACTAGCGGAACTATCACAGATACGCAGTATTTT. This translates into CASSLRETSGTITDTQYF.

The chain couples TRBV28 to TRBJ2-2, with 9 bases matching TRBD2. CDR3 length: 17 residues. The germline V gene has CDR1 MDHEN and CDR2 SYDVKM. The trim removed 5 bases at V and 7 bases at J, leaving 14 bases unmatched. This CDR3 is CASSPIDGGGAVGELFF. In DNA, the CDR3 is TGTGCCAGCAGTCCCATAGATGGCGGGGGGGCCGTCGGGGAGCTGTTTTTT.